These T cell receptor beta chains were read from a single sample in a study of blood T cell repertoires in COVID-19. Profiled with immunoSEQ multiplex PCR; TCRdb holds only in-frame clones, not every one. The sample includes over 250,000 clones, about 68% seen only once; the top ten take around 3.2%. The specimen sequenced was peripheral blood. Receptors originate from a woman older than 75 with acute or convalescent COVID-19. Each CDR3 is given with its conserved first and last residue. A D gene is named only where the DNA matches it firmly. Not all rows give a size; the values are once, few, many and, for expanded clones, a class.

D gene,J gene,clone size,V gene,CDR3 protein,CDR3 DNA
TRBD1,TRBJ1-3,-,TRBV5-8,CASRRTGAGNTIYF,TGTGCCAGCAGGCGTACAGGGGCTGGAAACACCATATATTTT
-,TRBJ1-3,few,TRBV6-5,CASSYGGITGNTIYF,TGTGCCAGCAGTTACGGCGGGATCACTGGAAACACCATATATTTT
TRBD1,TRBJ1-5,-,TRBV18,CASSPGTVNSNQPQHF,TGTGCCAGCTCACCAGGGACAGTGAATAGCAATCAGCCCCAGCATTTT
-,TRBJ1-2,few,TRBV10-3,CAISDESYGYTF,TGTGCCATCAGTGATGAGAGCTATGGCTACACCTTC
-,TRBJ1-2,-,TRBV27,CASSRPGGGAQGYTF,TGTGCCAGCAGTCGCCCAGGTGGGGGGGCACAGGGCTACACCTTC
-,TRBJ1-6,-,TRBV3-1/TRBV3-2,CASSQGEGMAPLHF,TGTGCCAGCAGCCAAGGTGAGGGAATGGCACCCCTCCACTTT
-,TRBJ2-1,-,TRBV7-2,CASSYPGRGANNEQFF,TGTGCCAGCAGTTATCCGGGGAGGGGGGCAAACAATGAGCAGTTCTTC
TRBD1,TRBJ2-5,-,TRBV6-2/TRBV6-3,CASSKTGGRTQYF,TGTGCCAGCAGCAAAACAGGGGGAAGGACCCAGTACTTC
-,TRBJ1-1,few,TRBV5-1,CASSLAGGLNTEAFF,TGCGCCAGCAGCCTGGCGGGGGGCCTGAACACTGAAGCTTTCTTT
-,TRBJ2-7,-,TRBV2,CASKGVAGLSYEQYF,TGTGCCAGCAAGGGTGTGGCAGGACTCTCCTACGAGCAGTACTTC
-,TRBJ2-1,-,TRBV21-1,CASSTGTASPNEQFF,TGTGCCAGCAGCACCGGGACAGCTTCTCCCAATGAGCAGTTCTTC
TRBD2,TRBJ2-1,-,TRBV6-2/TRBV6-3,CASSTDGGRELNEQFF,TGTGCCAGCAGTACCGACGGCGGGCGGGAGTTGAACGAGCAGTTCTTC
-,TRBJ1-5,-,TRBV7-2,CASSPNPGLRALPQHF,TGTGCCAGCAGCCCCAATCCAGGACTAAGAGCATTGCCCCAGCATTTT
-,TRBJ2-7,-,TRBV7-9,CASSATGSYEQYF,TGTGCCAGCAGCGCGACGGGCTCCTACGAGCAGTACTTC
TRBD2,TRBJ2-7,few,TRBV29-1,CSATPHTSGGPSYEQYF,TGCAGCGCCACCCCTCATACTAGCGGTGGCCCCTCCTACGAGCAGTACTTC
TRBD2,TRBJ2-2,-,TRBV5-1,CASSLAWTSVDTGELFF,TGCGCCAGCAGCTTGGCCTGGACTAGCGTTGACACCGGGGAGCTGTTTTTT
TRBD2,TRBJ2-5,-,TRBV11-1,CASSLGTSGRGETQYF,TGTGCCAGCAGCTTAGGGACTAGCGGGAGAGGAGAGACCCAGTACTTC